Following are 16 T cell receptor beta chains from one sample sequenced in a study of blood T cell repertoires in COVID-19. The data were produced by immunoSEQ multiplex PCR, yet TCRdb's version contains in-frame clones alone and is incomplete. The sample carries 200,000 to 300,000 clones, 86% recorded once. Sequenced sample: PBMCs or T cells enriched from blood (not recorded which). These receptors were taken from a woman aged 45 to 65 who had recovered from COVID-19.

The chain recombines TRBV27 with TRBJ2-7; D uncertain. CDR3 size: 13 residues. Germline loops: CDR1 MNHEY, CDR2 SMNVEV (reference sequence). The germline V and J ends were trimmed by 4 bases and 2 bases, with 9 bases remaining between them. Here the CDR3 reads CASSSYKTYEQYF. In DNA, the CDR3 is TGTGCCAGCAGTTCCTATAAAACCTACGAGCAGTACTTC.

This sequence joins TRBV28 and TRBJ1-5, with a tentative D call TRBD1 (6 bases). The CDR3 extends over 13 amino acids. Germline lookup yields CDR1 MDHEN and CDR2 SYDVKM. V was trimmed by 6 bases and J by 2 bases, leaving 8 bases between them. The CDR3 protein is CASRDSRNQPQHF. CDR3 nucleotides: TGTGCCAGCAGGGACAGCCGCAATCAGCCCCAGCATTTT.

In this sample, this clone turned up a few times. The V gene is TRBV6-1, the J gene TRBJ2-3; tentatively, D is TRBD1 (6 bases). V was cut by 1 base and J by 6 bases, with 14 bases left in between. This CDR3 has 15 residues. Per the germline V gene, CDR1 is MNHNS and CDR2 is SASEGT. The CDR3 sequence is CASSEGWGLADTQYF. The CDR3 DNA reads as TGTGCCAGCAGTGAAGGTTGGGGGCTGGCGGATACGCAGTATTTT.

This clone appeared a single time. V is TRBV2 and J is TRBJ1-6, with TRBD1 identical over 10 bases. This CDR3 spans 16 amino acids. Germline CDR1 reads SNHLY; CDR2 reads FYNNEI. V gave up 3 bases and J gave up 8 bases; unmatched junction bases: 7. CDR3 region: CASSEVAGTGDSPLHF. The CDR3 coding sequence is TGTGCCAGCAGTGAGGTGGCGGGGACAGGGGATTCACCCCTCCACTTT.

The CDR3 protein is CASSIGQGRWNGYTF. DNA of the CDR3: TGTGCCAGTAGTATAGGTCAGGGCCGCTGGAATGGCTACACCTTC. The chain uses TRBV19 and TRBJ1-2; D is perhaps TRBD1 (5 bases). CDR3 size: 15 residues. V was clipped by 1 base and J by 6 bases, with 15 bases between them. Germline CDR1 is LNHDA and CDR2 is SQIVND (reference sequence).

The chain combines TRBV7-9 with TRBJ2-5; D is unresolved. CDR3 length: 14 residues. Germline-derived CDR1 and CDR2 are SEHNR and FQNEAQ (reference sequence). The V end was cut by 0 bases, the J end by 5 bases, with 10 bases between. This CDR3 reads CASSLAVTRETQYF. The CDR3 DNA follows: TGTGCCAGCAGCTTAGCGGTCACCCGGGAGACCCAGTACTTC. Variable domain in full (rest from reference TRBV7-9 and TRBJ2-5): DTGVSQNPRHKITKRGQNVTFRCDPISEHNRLYWYRQTLGQGPEFLTYFQNEAQLEKSRLLSDRFSAERPKGSFSTLEIQRTEQGDSAMYLCASSLAVTRETQYFGPGTRLLVL.

This rearrangement joins TRBV18 to TRBJ2-7; 8 bases are shared with TRBD2. Germline-derived CDR1 and CDR2 are KGHSH and LQKENI. Unmatched junction bases numbered 9, after V lost 4 bases and J lost 4 bases. The CDR3 is made up of 15 amino acids. The CDR3 region has the DNA TGTGCCAGCTCACTTACTAGCGGAGGAGGGTACGAGCAGTACTTC. This encodes CASSLTSGGGYEQYF.

The V call is TRBV7-9, the J call TRBJ2-1, with 7 bases that match TRBD2. The CDR3 spans 13 residues. Germline CDR1 reads SEHNR; CDR2 reads FQNEAQ (reference sequence). With 7 bases clipped from V and 13 bases from J, the junction kept 13 bases outside the gene matches. CDR3 sequence: CASTSRGVPTQFF. The CDR3 DNA is TGTGCCAGCACAAGTCGGGGGGTACCGACCCAGTTCTTC.

This sequence joins TRBV27 and TRBJ2-1; 10 bases fit TRBD2. This CDR3 comprises 14 residues. Germline CDR1 is MNHEY and CDR2 is SMNVEV (reference sequence). V shed 3 bases, J shed 9 bases, and the junction held 5 bases outside the gene matches. The CDR3 DNA sequence: TGTGCCAGCAGTTTTCTAGCGGGAGCCGCTGAGCAGTTCTTC. It is translated as CASSFLAGAAEQFF.

This chain joins TRBV7-3 and TRBJ2-3, with TRBD2 matching over 13 bases. Germline CDR1 is SGHTA and CDR2 is FQGTGA. V trimming: 5 bases; J trimming: 2 bases; junction bases outside the gene matches: 4. The CDR3 has 16 residues. CDR3: CASSKGLAGHTDTQYF. The DNA of the CDR3 is TGTGCCAGCAGCAAGGGACTAGCGGGGCACACAGATACGCAGTATTTT.

The chain recombines TRBV28 with TRBJ1-2; TRBD1 aligns across 7 bases. Germline loops: CDR1 MDHEN, CDR2 SYDVKM. With V trimmed by 5 bases and J by 3 bases, 6 bases remained unmatched. This CDR3 region has 14 residues. The CDR3 nucleotides read TGTGCCAGCAGTCGGGACAGCAACGACTATGGCTACACCTTC. Encoded protein: CASSRDSNDYGYTF.

The V gene is TRBV7-9, the J gene TRBJ2-7; 8 bases agree with TRBD1. With V trimmed by 2 bases and J by 5 bases, 8 bases remained unmatched. This CDR3 has 15 residues. The germline V gene has CDR1 SEHNR and CDR2 FQNEAQ (reference sequence). CDR3 loop: CASSLMRDRIDEQYF. The CDR3 DNA follows: TGTGCCAGCAGCTTAATGCGGGACAGGATCGACGAGCAGTACTTC.

The chain carries TRBV28 and TRBJ2-6; weak D call: TRBD2 (5 bases). Germline CDR1 MDHEN, CDR2 SYDVKM. Trimming shortened V by 2 bases and J by 0 bases, and 14 bases separated the two germline ends. There are 18 residues in the CDR3. The CDR3 reads CASSLSWEEGSGANVLTF. CDR3 in DNA: TGTGCCAGCAGTTTAAGTTGGGAAGAGGGCTCTGGGGCCAACGTCCTGACTTTC.

The V gene is TRBV6-5, the J gene TRBJ1-1, with a tentative D call TRBD1 (6 bases). The CDR3 runs 14 residues. The V gene lost 6 bases and the J gene lost 1 base, with 12 bases spanning the gap. Looked up from germline, CDR1 is MNHEY and CDR2 is SVGAGI. CDR3 coding DNA: TGTGCCAGCAGGACGGGACACAGGAACACTGAAGCTTTCTTT. It yields the protein CASRTGHRNTEAFF.

The chain couples TRBV6-6 to TRBJ1-6; tentative D call: TRBD1 (6 bases). V gave up 6 bases and J gave up 10 bases, with 22 bases separating them. The CDR3 contains 16 residues. Germline V gene data show CDR1 as MNHNY and CDR2 as SVGAGI (reference sequence). This chain's CDR3 is CASSDGGGQGRSPLHF. The CDR3 DNA is TGTGCCAGCAGCGATGGTGGGGGCCAGGGAAGATCACCCCTCCACTTT.

V usage is TRBV10-3 and J usage is TRBJ1-2, with D uncertain. Germline CDR1 ENHRY, CDR2 SYGVKD. Deletions cut 7 bases from V and 8 bases from J, with 17 bases between. The CDR3 consists of 13 residues. CDR3 residues: CAIKSAPELGYTF. The CDR3 DNA reads TGTGCCATCAAGAGCGCCCCGGAATTGGGCTACACCTTC.